Given below is one T cell receptor (beta chain) in context. Its cognate antigen is unknown. In germline, CDR1 is LGHNA, CDR2 YNFKEQ. The V end was cut by 1 base, the J end by 1 base, with 11 bases between. The CDR3 consists of 17 residues. Here immunoSEQ multiplex PCR was the method, and the copy in TCRdb shows in-frame clones only, minus some. The sample lists around 120,000 clones, around 90% occurring once. This entry belongs to a study of T cell responses to AZD1222 COVID-19 vaccine. Study-wide results and caveats: Clonal diversity may have been underestimated, and the donors were mostly white British, with more females than males. Baseline serostatus was positive in only a handful of AZD1222 recipients. Repertoires were sampled only after the peak T cell response.

The chain employs TRBV4-2 and TRBJ2-6, with D unclear. The origin of this receptor is an adult who received the AZD1222 COVID-19 vaccine. This specimen consisted of peripheral blood, obtained 28 days after the second AZD1222 dose. The CDR3 loop reads CASSQVASGSGANVLTF. The CDR3 DNA sequence: TGTGCCAGCAGCCAAGTAGCCTCGGGTTCTGGGGCCAACGTCCTGACTTTC.